These 16 T cell receptor beta chains originate from one sample sequenced in a study of T cell responses to AZD1222 COVID-19 vaccine. Produced via immunoSEQ multiplex PCR; TCRdb's table is partial and in-frame only. The profile shows under 100,000 clones, around nine tenths of them singletons. Material: peripheral blood, obtained on day 0 of AZD1222 vaccination. The origin of the receptors is an adult in good health.

In its sample, this clone was seen a few times. The chain links TRBV4-1 to TRBJ1-5; tentatively, D is TRBD1 (6 bases). The germline V gene has CDR1 MGHRA and CDR2 YSYEKL. Trimming shortened V by 4 bases and J by 4 bases, and 23 bases separated the two germline ends. The CDR3 runs to 18 residues. The CDR3 DNA reads as TGCGCCAGCAGCCGCCTACCGCCCTTAGACAGGATTAATCAGCCCCAGCATTTT. Translation: CASSRLPPLDRINQPQHF.

This clone was seen a few times. The J gene is TRBJ2-7, the V gene TRBV6-2 or TRBV6-3; the match to TRBD2 covers 9 bases. Per the germline V gene, CDR1 is MNHEY and CDR2 is SVGEGT. CDR3 length equals 14 residues. The ends lost 0 bases at V and 3 bases at J; junction bases unmatched: 0. DNA of the CDR3: TGTGCCAGCAGTTACTCTAGCGGGGGCTACGAGCAGTACTTC. Translated: CASSYSSGGYEQYF.

In this sample, this clone turned up a few times. The CDR3 region has the DNA TGTGCCAGCAGCCAAGACGCCTCATCGGGACAGGTTGGGAACTATGGCTACACCTTC. Protein sequence: CASSQDASSGQVGNYGYTF. This rearrangement joins TRBV14 to TRBJ1-2; 8 bases match TRBD1. V shed 0 bases, J shed 2 bases, and the junction held 14 bases outside the gene matches. This CDR3 spans 19 amino acids. Germline V CDR1 and CDR2: SGHDN, FVKESK.

This clone came up a few times. The rearrangement uses TRBV19 and TRBJ1-1; TRBD1 matches 7 bases. CDR3 length: 15 amino acids. Trimming took 2 bases from V and 0 from J; bases not matched to a gene: 3. The germline CDR1 and CDR2 sequences are LNHDA and SQIVND (reference sequence). CDR3 DNA sequence: TGTGCCAGTAGTATAAAGGGGGCGATGAACACTGAAGCTTTCTTT. This gives the protein CASSIKGAMNTEAFF.

The rearrangement links TRBV19 to TRBJ2-7, with TRBD1 identical over 9 bases. With V trimmed by 4 bases and J by 6 bases, 7 bases remained unmatched. From germline, CDR1 is LNHDA and CDR2 SQIVND (reference sequence). The CDR3 has 14 residues. In DNA form, the CDR3 reads TGTGCCAGTAGTACCTCCGGGACAGGGCGCGAGCAGTACTTC. This codes for CASSTSGTGREQYF.

The rearrangement links TRBV28 to TRBJ2-3; 11 bases agree with TRBD2. Germline V gives CDR1 MDHEN, CDR2 SYDVKM. V gave up 4 bases and J gave up 7 bases; unmatched junction bases: 4. This CDR3 is built from 14 residues. The CDR3: CASSSSGGRHTQYF. The CDR3 nucleotides read TGTGCCAGCAGTTCTAGCGGGGGGAGGCATACGCAGTATTTT.

The chain has TRBV4-1 and TRBJ1-4; D is unclear. Germline V CDR1 and CDR2: MGHRA, YSYEKL. The CDR3 length is 14 residues. V was clipped by 8 bases and J by 4 bases, with 14 bases between them. The CDR3 bases are TGCGCCAGCGGGGATGCAGCCTATAATGAAAAACTGTTTTTT. It encodes CASGDAAYNEKLFF.

This rearrangement joins TRBV6-1 to TRBJ1-2; D ambiguous. CDR1 and CDR2 (germline): MNHNS, SASEGT. This CDR3 has 14 amino acids. Trimming removed 1 base from V and 8 bases from J, with 14 bases in between. The CDR3, as DNA: TGTGCCAGCAGTGAAGGGCGGGCCAGAGGGGGCTACACCTTC. It yields the protein CASSEGRARGGYTF.

V gene TRBV19 combines with J gene TRBJ2-5, with 12 bases identical to TRBD2. The trim removed 8 bases at V and 2 bases at J, leaving 6 bases unmatched. This CDR3 has 15 residues. CDR1 LNHDA and CDR2 SQIVND come from the germline V gene (reference sequence). The CDR3 spells CASRLAGGTQETQYF. The CDR3 region has the DNA TGTGCCAGTCGTCTAGCGGGGGGGACTCAAGAGACCCAGTACTTC.

The chain has TRBV5-5 and TRBJ1-2, with a tentative D call TRBD1 (6 bases). The V gene's germline CDR1 is SGHKS and CDR2 YYEKEE (reference sequence). With 2 bases removed from V and 8 bases from J, the gap between germline ends came to 13 bases. This CDR3 region has 13 residues. The CDR3 DNA sequence: TGTGCCAGCAGCTTAGGGGGGGCCAGGGGCTACACCTTC. Residues: CASSLGGARGYTF.

This clone appeared once. This chain joins TRBV7-8 and TRBJ2-5, with D perhaps TRBD1 (6 bases). Germline V lookup: CDR1 SGHVS, CDR2 FQNEAQ. The CDR3 length is 18 residues. The ends were cut back, 0 bases at V and 3 bases at J, with 20 bases in the middle. The CDR3: CASSLAGETGRWEETQYF. CDR3 coding DNA: TGTGCCAGCAGCTTAGCAGGGGAGACAGGCCGATGGGAAGAGACCCAGTACTTC.

This clone was recorded only once. The sample contains more than one DNA sequence encoding this CDR3. The V gene is TRBV7-2, the J gene TRBJ2-7; D remains unclear. V was pared by 1 base and J by 1 base, with 8 bases between. This CDR3 is 14 amino acids long. Germline CDR1 is SGHTA and CDR2 is FQGNSA. The CDR3 sequence: CASSLVGGSYEQYF. DNA for the CDR3: TGTGCCAGCAGCTTAGTCGGTGGGTCCTACGAGCAGTACTTC. The variable domain in full, completed from reference TRBV7-2 and TRBJ2-7, reads GAGVSQSPSNKVTEKGKDVELRCDPISGHTALYWYRQSLGQGLEFLIYFQGNSAPDKSGLPSDRFSAERTGGSVSTLTIQRTQQEDSAVYLCASSLVGGSYEQYFGPGTRLTVT.

This clone has just one count. The chain recombines TRBV3-1 (or the pseudogene TRBV3-2) with TRBJ2-4; tentatively, D is TRBD1 (6 bases). Trimming pared 4 bases from V and 2 bases from J, leaving 9 bases between. Germline-derived CDR1 and CDR2 are LGHDT and YNNKEL (reference sequence). CDR3 length equals 14 residues. The CDR3 spells CASSPDRSKNIQYF. CDR3 nucleotide sequence: TGTGCCAGCAGCCCAGACAGGTCCAAAAACATTCAGTACTTC.

This clone was counted a few times. This rearrangement joins TRBV2 to TRBJ2-7, with D possibly TRBD1 on 7 matching bases. Germline-derived CDR1 and CDR2 are SNHLY and FYNNEI. V lost 8 bases and J lost 0, with 20 bases in between. This CDR3 is built from 16 residues. The CDR3 DNA follows: TGTGCCAGCTCCCTGGAGGGGGCAGAGCGCTCCTACGAGCAGTACTTC. As protein: CASSLEGAERSYEQYF. Using reference TRBV2 and TRBJ2-7 for the parts outside the CDR3, the full variable domain is EPEVTQTPSHQVTQMGQEVILRCVPISNHLYFYWYRQILGQKVEFLVSFYNNEISEKSEIFDDQFSVERPDGSNFTLKIRSTKLEDSAMYFCASSLEGAERSYEQYFGPGTRLTVT.

The CDR3 spells CASSLVGGYTYEQYF. DNA for the CDR3: TGCGCCAGCAGCTTGGTAGGGGGCTACACCTACGAGCAGTACTTC. V gene TRBV5-1 combines with J gene TRBJ2-7; 7 positions agree with TRBD1. CDR1 and CDR2 (germline): SGHRS, YFSETQ. The CDR3 covers 15 residues. The J segment lost 2 bases and the V segment lost 0 bases, leaving 5 bases of the junction unmatched. The full variable domain, rest sourced from reference TRBV5-1 and TRBJ2-7, is KAGVTQTPRYLIKTRGQQVTLSCSPISGHRSVSWYQQTPGQGLQFLFEYFSETQRNKGNFPGRFSGRQFSNSRSEMNVSTLELGDSALYLCASSLVGGYTYEQYFGPGTRLTVT.

Here the CDR3 DNA reads TGTGCCAGCAGTTTCCTGGTGGGGGCCTACAATGAGCAGTTCTTC. Translating it yields CASSFLVGAYNEQFF. The chain couples TRBV27 to TRBJ2-1; D assignment may be TRBD1 or TRBD2 (5 bases each). The CDR3 totals 15 residues. Germline lookup yields CDR1 MNHEY and CDR2 SMNVEV (reference sequence). Trimming removed 3 bases from V and 2 bases from J, with 11 bases in between.